A selection of T cell receptor beta chains follows, all from one sample in a study of regulatory T cells in long-lasting Graves disease. Each CDR3 protein is one row after TCRdb ran MiXCR on the multiplex PCR reads. The sample has 400,000 to 500,000 distinct CDR3 sequences; just under 15% are singletons. The same data also contributed to another study, on T cells in Graves' hyperthyroidism and ophthalmopathy.

This sample comprised peripheral blood mononuclear cells (PBMCs), obtained at new diagnosis, from a patient treated with antithyroid drugs. These receptors all stem from a woman between 25 and 40 years old with Graves disease. Each CDR3 is given with its conserved first and last residue.

TRBV6-1,TRBJ1-1,CASIVEWDTEAFF
TRBV20-1,TRBJ2-1,CSAPPGLAGGYNEQFF
TRBV10-3,TRBJ2-2,CAISPGLAGDTGELFF
TRBV20-1,TRBJ1-2,CSARAGALSYGYTF
TRBV6-1,TRBJ2-7,CASTTRQGIEQYF
TRBV15,TRBJ2-1,CATSGRPGLADNEQFF
TRBV5-4,TRBJ1-2,CASSLEGRRADGYTF
TRBV7-9,TRBJ2-1,CASSPQRSLYNEQFF
TRBV30,TRBJ1-5,CAWGGDRRPQHF
TRBV3-1,TRBJ2-7,CASSQDSPGLGKAVYEQYF
TRBV5-1,TRBJ2-6,CASSQGGISGANVLTF
TRBV7-9,TRBJ2-1,CASSRVAGDPYNEQFF
TRBV6-5,TRBJ1-1,CASSYWAGGLNTEAFF
TRBV20-1,TRBJ2-5,CSAGGGLLETQYF
TRBV9,TRBJ2-3,CASSNRLLNTDTQYF
TRBV7-9,TRBJ1-5,CASSLVSPGGNSNQPQHF
TRBV7-3,TRBJ2-2,CASSLAGGNTGELFF
TRBV7-3,TRBJ2-2,CASSAQADRVNTGELFF
TRBV19,TRBJ2-7,CATRDFSYEQYF
TRBV19,TRBJ2-2,CASSVLSLGEGELFF
TRBV13,TRBJ2-2,CASSLVSASTGELFF